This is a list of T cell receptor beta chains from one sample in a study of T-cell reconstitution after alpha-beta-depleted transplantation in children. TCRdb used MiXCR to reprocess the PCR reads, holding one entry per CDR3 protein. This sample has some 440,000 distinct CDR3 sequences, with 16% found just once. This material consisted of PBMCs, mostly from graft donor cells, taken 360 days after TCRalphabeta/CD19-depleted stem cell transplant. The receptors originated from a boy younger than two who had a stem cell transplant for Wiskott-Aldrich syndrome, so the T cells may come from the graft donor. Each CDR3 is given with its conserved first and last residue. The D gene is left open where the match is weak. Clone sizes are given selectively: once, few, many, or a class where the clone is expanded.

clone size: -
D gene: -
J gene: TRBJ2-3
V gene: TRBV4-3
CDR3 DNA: TGCGCCAGCAGCCAAGAGGGGGCAGATACGCAGTATTTT
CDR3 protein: CASSQEGADTQYF

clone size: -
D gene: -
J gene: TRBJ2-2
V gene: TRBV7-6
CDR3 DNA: TGTGCCAGCAGCTTAGAGGCGGGTTGGGTCCTAAACACCGGGGAGCTGTTTTTT
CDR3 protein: CASSLEAGWVLNTGELFF

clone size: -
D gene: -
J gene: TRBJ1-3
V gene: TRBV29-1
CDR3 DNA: TGCAGCGTTGCGCTCGTGCTTGGAAACACCATATATTTT
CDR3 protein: CSVALVLGNTIYF

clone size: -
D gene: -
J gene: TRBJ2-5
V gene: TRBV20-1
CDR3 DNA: TGCAGTGCTAGAGATCTCGGGGGACAAGAGACCCAGTACTTC
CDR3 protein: CSARDLGGQETQYF

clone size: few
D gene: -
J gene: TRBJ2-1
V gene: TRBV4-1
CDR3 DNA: TGCGCCAGCAGCCAAGAAGCCCGGGGAGGTGATGAGCAGTTCTTC
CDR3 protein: CASSQEARGGDEQFF

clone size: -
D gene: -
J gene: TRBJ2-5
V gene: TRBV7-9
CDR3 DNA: TGTGCCAGCAGCCGAAACAAGTACCAAGAGACCCAGTACTTC
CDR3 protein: CASSRNKYQETQYF

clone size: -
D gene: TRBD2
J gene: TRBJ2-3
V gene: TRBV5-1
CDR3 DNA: TGCGCCAGCAGCCACGGACTAGCTGGGAGTGATACGCAGTATTTT
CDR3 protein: CASSHGLAGSDTQYF

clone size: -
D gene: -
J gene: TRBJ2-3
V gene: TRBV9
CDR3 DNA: TGTGCCAGCAGCGTAGCGACTAGCACAGATACGCAGTATTTT
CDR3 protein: CASSVATSTDTQYF

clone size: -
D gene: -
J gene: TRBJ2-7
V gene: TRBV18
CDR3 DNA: TGTGCCAGCTCACCAAGTATCGGGAGCTCCTACGAGCAGTACTTC
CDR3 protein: CASSPSIGSSYEQYF

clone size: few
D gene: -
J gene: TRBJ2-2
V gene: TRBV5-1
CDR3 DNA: TGCGCCAGCAGCTTGCCAGGACAGAACACCGGGGAGCTGTTTTTT
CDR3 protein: CASSLPGQNTGELFF

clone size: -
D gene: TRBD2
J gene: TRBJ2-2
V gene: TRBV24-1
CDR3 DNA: TGTGCCACCAGTGACCGGACTAGCGGGGGGTCCACCGGGGAGCTGTTTTTT
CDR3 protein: CATSDRTSGGSTGELFF

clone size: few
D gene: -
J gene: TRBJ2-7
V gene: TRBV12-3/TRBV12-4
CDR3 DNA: TGTGCCAGCAGTTTAAGGTCCAGCACCTACGAGCAGTACTTC
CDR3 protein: CASSLRSSTYEQYF

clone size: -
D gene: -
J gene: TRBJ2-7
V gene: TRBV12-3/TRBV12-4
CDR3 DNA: TGTGCCAGCAGCTTTGCCGGACATTCCTACGAGCAGTACTTC
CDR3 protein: CASSFAGHSYEQYF

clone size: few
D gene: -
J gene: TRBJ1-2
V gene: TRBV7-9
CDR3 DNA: TGTGCCAGCAGCTTAGGAGATTCTGAAGGCTATGGCTACACCTTC
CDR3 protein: CASSLGDSEGYGYTF

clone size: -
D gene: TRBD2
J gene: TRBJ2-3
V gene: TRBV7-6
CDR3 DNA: TGTGCCAGCAGCTACAGACCCGGGAGGGAGACAGATACGCAGTATTTT
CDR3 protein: CASSYRPGRETDTQYF

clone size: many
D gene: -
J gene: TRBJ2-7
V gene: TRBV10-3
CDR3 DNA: TGTGCCATCAGGGGCAGTACTACCTACGAGCAGTACTTC
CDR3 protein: CAIRGSTTYEQYF

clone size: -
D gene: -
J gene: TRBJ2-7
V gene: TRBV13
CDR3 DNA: TGTGCCAGCAGCTTAGAAGGTCCCCAGTACTTC
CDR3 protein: CASSLEGPQYF

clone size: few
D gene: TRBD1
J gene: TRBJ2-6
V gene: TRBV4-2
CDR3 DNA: TGTGCCAGCAGCCATGCTACAGGGGCTCCTGGGGCCAACGTCCTGACTTTC
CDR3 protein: CASSHATGAPGANVLTF

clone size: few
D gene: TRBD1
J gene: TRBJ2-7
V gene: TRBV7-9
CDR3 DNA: TGTGCCAGCAGCTTGTGGACAGGGGACATTCGCGAGCAGTACTTC
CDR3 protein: CASSLWTGDIREQYF

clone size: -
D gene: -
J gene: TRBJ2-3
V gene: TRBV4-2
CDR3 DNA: TGTGCCAGCAGCCAAGTGGACTACGGCACAGATACGCAGTATTTT
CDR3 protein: CASSQVDYGTDTQYF

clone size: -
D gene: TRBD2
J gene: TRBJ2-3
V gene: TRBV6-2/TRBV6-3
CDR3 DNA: TGTGCCAGCGGCCCTCATGCGGGAGCACCAAATACGCAGTATTTT
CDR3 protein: CASGPHAGAPNTQYF

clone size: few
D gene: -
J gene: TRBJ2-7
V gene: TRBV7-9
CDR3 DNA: TGTGCCAGCAGCCCCTGGACAGAGTCCTACGAGCAGTACTTC
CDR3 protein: CASSPWTESYEQYF

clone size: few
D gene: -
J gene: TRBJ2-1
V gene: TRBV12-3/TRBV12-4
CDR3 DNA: TGTGCCAGCAGCCCATACGACAGGCGGTGGACTCAGTTCTTC
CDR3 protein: CASSPYDRRWTQFF

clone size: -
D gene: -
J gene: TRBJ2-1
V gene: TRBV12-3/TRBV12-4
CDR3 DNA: TGTGCCAGCAGTACCGCGAGGGACAATGAGCAGTTCTTC
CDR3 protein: CASSTARDNEQFF

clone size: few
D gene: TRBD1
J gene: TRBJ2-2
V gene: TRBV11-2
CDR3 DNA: TGTGCCAGCAGCAAAGACAGGATAGGGACAGGGGGCAATGGCGGGGAGCTGTTTTTT
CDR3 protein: CASSKDRIGTGGNGGELFF

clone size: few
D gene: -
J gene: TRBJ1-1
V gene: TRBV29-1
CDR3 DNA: TGCAGCACCCGGCCAGGGCCAAACACTGAAGCTTTCTTT
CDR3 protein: CSTRPGPNTEAFF

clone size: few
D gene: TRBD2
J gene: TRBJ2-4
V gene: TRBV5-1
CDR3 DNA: TGCGCCAGCAGCTTTGGACTAGATGGGATAGCCAAAAACATTCAGTACTTC
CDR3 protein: CASSFGLDGIAKNIQYF

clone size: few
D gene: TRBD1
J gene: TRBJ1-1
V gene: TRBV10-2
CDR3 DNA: TGCGCCAGCAGCGTAAACGACAGGGACACTGAAGCTTTCTTT
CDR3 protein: CASSVNDRDTEAFF

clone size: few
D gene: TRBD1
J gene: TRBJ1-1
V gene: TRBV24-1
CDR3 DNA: TGTGCCACCAGTGATTTGTGGGACAGTCCCCTGCAAACTGAAGCTTTCTTT
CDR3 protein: CATSDLWDSPLQTEAFF

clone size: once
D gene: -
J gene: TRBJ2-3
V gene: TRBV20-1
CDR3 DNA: TGCAGTGCTAGAGGAGGGGGGGGAACGGATACGCAGTATTTT
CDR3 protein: CSARGGGGTDTQYF

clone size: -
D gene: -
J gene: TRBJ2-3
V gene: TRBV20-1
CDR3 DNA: TGCAGTGTAACGTTCACAGATACGCAGTATTTT
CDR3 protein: CSVTFTDTQYF

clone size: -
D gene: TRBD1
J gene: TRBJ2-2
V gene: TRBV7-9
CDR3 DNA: TGTGCCAGCAGCTTAGAGGGGGCGACCGGGGAGCTGTTTTTT
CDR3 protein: CASSLEGATGELFF

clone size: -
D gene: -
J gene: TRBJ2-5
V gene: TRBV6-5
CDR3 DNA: TGTGCCAGCAGTTACTCGAGACCTCTACTCCAAGAGACCCAGTACTTC
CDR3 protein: CASSYSRPLLQETQYF

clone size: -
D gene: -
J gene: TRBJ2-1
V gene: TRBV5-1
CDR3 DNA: TGCGCCAGCAGCGGGAGGATCGGTCCCAATGAGCAGTTCTTC
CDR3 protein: CASSGRIGPNEQFF

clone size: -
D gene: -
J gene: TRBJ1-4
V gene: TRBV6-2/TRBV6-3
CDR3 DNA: TGTGCCACCAGGGACGGTGGGCCGGAAAAACTGTTTTTT
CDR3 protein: CATRDGGPEKLFF

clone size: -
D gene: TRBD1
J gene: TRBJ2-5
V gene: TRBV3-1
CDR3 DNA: TGTGCCAGCAGCCTTCGGACAGGGACCCAACAAGAGACCCAGTACTTC
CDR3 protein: CASSLRTGTQQETQYF

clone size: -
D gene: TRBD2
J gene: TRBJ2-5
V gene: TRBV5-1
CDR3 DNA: TGCGCCAGCAGCGAACTAGCGGGAGCACGGGAGACCCAGTACTTC
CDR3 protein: CASSELAGARETQYF

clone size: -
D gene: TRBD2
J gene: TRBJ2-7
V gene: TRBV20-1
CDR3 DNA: TGCAGTGTCACTAGCGGAGCCTACGAGCAGTACTTC
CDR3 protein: CSVTSGAYEQYF

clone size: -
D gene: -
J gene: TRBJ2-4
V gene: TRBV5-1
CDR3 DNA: TGCGCCAGCAGCTGGCGTGAGGGGCCGGCCAAAAACATTCAGTACTTC
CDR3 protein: CASSWREGPAKNIQYF

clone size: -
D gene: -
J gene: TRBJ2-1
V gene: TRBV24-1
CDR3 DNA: TGTGCCACCAGTGATTTTAGTAGCGGTAGCTCCTACAATGAGCAGTTCTTC
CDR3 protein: CATSDFSSGSSYNEQFF

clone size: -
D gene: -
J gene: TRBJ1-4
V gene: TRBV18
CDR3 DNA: TGTGCCAGCTCACCAGTGCAGGCCGCTAATGAAAAACTGTTTTTT
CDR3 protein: CASSPVQAANEKLFF

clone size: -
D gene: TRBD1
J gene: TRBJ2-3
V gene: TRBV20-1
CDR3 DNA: TGCAGTGCTAACAGGGGAACAGATACGCAGTATTTT
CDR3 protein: CSANRGTDTQYF

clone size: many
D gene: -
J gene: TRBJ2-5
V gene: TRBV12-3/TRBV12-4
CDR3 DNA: TGTGCCAGCAGCCCAGCGGGCCAAGAGACCCAGTACTTC
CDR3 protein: CASSPAGQETQYF

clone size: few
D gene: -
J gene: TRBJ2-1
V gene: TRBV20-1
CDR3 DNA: TGCAGTGCGGACTATCGTTTTGAGCAGTTCTTC
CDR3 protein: CSADYRFEQFF

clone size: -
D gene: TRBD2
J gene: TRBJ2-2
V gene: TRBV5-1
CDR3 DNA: TGCGCCAGCAGCCGTCGCCTTAGCGGGGGGCCTACCGGGGAGCTGTTTTTT
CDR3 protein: CASSRRLSGGPTGELFF

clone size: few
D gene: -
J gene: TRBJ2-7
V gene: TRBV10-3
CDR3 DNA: TGTGCCACCGGGGGGCAGCCTATCTACGAGCAGTACTTC
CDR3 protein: CATGGQPIYEQYF

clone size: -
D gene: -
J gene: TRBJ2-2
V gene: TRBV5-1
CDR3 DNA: TGCGCCAGCAGCTTGGAATACGCTGGCGGGGAGCTGTTTTTT
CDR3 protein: CASSLEYAGGELFF

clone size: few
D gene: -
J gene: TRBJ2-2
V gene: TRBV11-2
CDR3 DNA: TGTGCCAGCAGCTTACCCACCGGGGAGCTGTTTTTT
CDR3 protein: CASSLPTGELFF

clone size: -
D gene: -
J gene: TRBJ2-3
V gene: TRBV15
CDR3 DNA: TGTGCCACCAGCAGAGTGCCAGGGAGGAGAGATACGCAGTATTTT
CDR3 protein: CATSRVPGRRDTQYF

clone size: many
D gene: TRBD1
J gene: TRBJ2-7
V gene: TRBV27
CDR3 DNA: TGTGCCAGCAGTCAGCAGGGGGCCTACGAGCAGTACTTC
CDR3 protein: CASSQQGAYEQYF